The 16 T cell receptor beta chains in this list originate from one sample, sequenced in a study of CD8 T cells in Susac syndrome. Random hexamers were used to reverse transcribe the RNA input (roughly 0.5 to 1 ug). TCRdb reanalysed the immunoSEQ multiplex PCR reads using MiXCR and keeps one entry per CDR3 protein. The sample shows under 200,000 distinct CDR3 sequences, roughly nine tenths of them seen only once. Sequenced material: CD4+ T cells from PBMCs. Receptors originate from a human donor with Susac syndrome.

The CDR3 DNA reads TGTGCCAGCAGCCGACCAAAAGGAAACTACGAGCAGTACTTC. Translation: CASSRPKGNYEQYF. The chain combines TRBV6-6 with TRBJ2-7, with no clear D. The V gene's germline CDR1 is MNHNY and CDR2 SVGAGI (reference sequence). V shed 6 bases and J shed 3 bases, with 15 bases lying between them. CDR3 size: 14 residues.

This chain connects TRBV9 to TRBJ2-6; 7 nucleotides agree with TRBD2. Trimming took 3 bases from V and 1 from J; bases not matched to a gene: 10. The CDR3 has 18 amino acids. Germline-derived CDR1 and CDR2 are SGDLS and YYNGEE. The chain's CDR3 is CASSGGWGLQSGANVLTF. The CDR3 DNA is TGTGCCAGCAGCGGGGGGTGGGGACTACAATCTGGGGCCAACGTCCTGACTTTC.

This chain joins TRBV9 and TRBJ2-1; D is possibly TRBD1 or TRBD2 (5 bases each). Germline CDR1 SGDLS, CDR2 YYNGEE. Trimming removed 7 bases at V and 1 base at J, with 12 bases between. This CDR3 has 14 residues. CDR3 in amino acids: CASPTGRSYNEQFF. DNA of the CDR3: TGTGCCAGCCCGACGGGACGATCCTACAATGAGCAGTTCTTC.

The gene calls are TRBV30 and TRBJ1-3, with D possibly being TRBD1 (6 bases). CDR3 length: 15 amino acids. Trimming took off 0 bases at V and 0 bases at J, with 9 bases between the two ends. Germline V lookup: CDR1 GTSNPN, CDR2 SVGIG (reference sequence). Here the CDR3 DNA reads TGTGCCTGGAGTGTCGGACAGAGCTCTGGAAACACCATATATTTT. It encodes CAWSVGQSSGNTIYF.

The V call is TRBV3-1, the J call TRBJ2-2; D not certain. Germline V gene sequence: CDR1 LGHDT, CDR2 YNNKEL (reference sequence). The CDR3 is 11 amino acids. Deletions cut 8 bases from V and 7 bases from J, with 8 bases between. The CDR3 here is CASRFNGELFF. Written as DNA, the CDR3 is TGTGCCAGCCGGTTCAACGGGGAGCTGTTTTTT. Variable domain in full (rest from reference TRBV3-1 and TRBJ2-2): DTAVSQTPKYLVTQMGNDKSIKCEQNLGHDTMYWYKQDSKKFLKIMFSYNNKELIINETVPNRFSPKSPDKAHLNLHINSLELGDSAVYFCASRFNGELFFGEGSRLTVL.

The chain recombines TRBV2 with TRBJ2-3; TRBD2 agrees at 14 bases. V lost 1 base, J lost 8 bases, and 5 bases stayed unmatched. The CDR3 consists of 16 residues. Germline lookup yields CDR1 SNHLY and CDR2 FYNNEI. The chain's CDR3 is CASSEEGLAGVFTQYF. The CDR3, as DNA: TGTGCCAGCAGTGAAGAGGGACTAGCGGGAGTCTTTACGCAGTATTTT.

The V gene is TRBV6-5, the J gene TRBJ2-6; D unresolved. V was shortened by 6 bases and J by 0 bases, with 15 bases between the two germline ends. CDR3 length: 17 residues. Germline values: CDR1 MNHEY, CDR2 SVGAGI. CDR3 sequence (DNA): TGTGCCAGCAGCTACCTGCTCGCTGACTCTGGGGCCAACGTCCTGACTTTC. Translated, it gives CASSYLLADSGANVLTF.

The V gene is TRBV25-1, the J gene TRBJ2-7, with D unclear. Germline V lookup: CDR1 MGHDK, CDR2 SYGVNS. V was pared by 2 bases and J by 4 bases, with 9 bases between. The CDR3 totals 13 residues. The DNA for the CDR3 is TGTGCCAGCAGTGAAAATGTCGGGTACGAGCAGTACTTC. It encodes CASSENVGYEQYF.

V is TRBV19 and J is TRBJ2-4; the match to TRBD2 covers 8 bases. V lost 1 base, J lost 2 bases, and 4 bases stayed unmatched. Germline V CDR1 and CDR2: LNHDA, SQIVND (reference sequence). CDR3 length: 16 amino acids. The CDR3 sequence is CASSIGGGGSKNIQYF. The DNA of the CDR3 is TGTGCCAGTAGTATAGGTGGCGGGGGGTCCAAAAACATTCAGTACTTC. Combining the CDR3 with reference TRBV19 and TRBJ2-4 gives the whole variable domain DGGITQSPKYLFRKEGQNVTLSCEQNLNHDAMYWYRQDPGQGLRLIYYSQIVNDFQKGDIAEGYSVSREKKESFPLTVTSAQKNPTAFYLCASSIGGGGSKNIQYFGAGTRLSVL.

The genes are TRBV6-5 and TRBJ2-1, with TRBD1 matching 8 bases. The CDR3 loop spans 14 amino acids. The germline V gene encodes CDR1 MNHEY and CDR2 SVGAGI. V shed 7 bases and J 9 bases; nucleotides not matched to a gene: 11. The CDR3 reads CASNTGDRRGEQFF. The CDR3, as DNA: TGTGCCAGCAACACAGGGGACAGGCGGGGTGAGCAGTTCTTC.

The CDR3 sequence: CASSESGLAGGEQFF. CDR3 DNA sequence: TGCGCCAGCAGTGAGTCGGGACTAGCGGGAGGGGAGCAGTTCTTC. V and J are TRBV10-1 and TRBJ2-1; 16 nucleotides align to TRBD2. CDR1 is WNHNN, CDR2 SYGVQD, per germline (reference sequence). V shed 0 bases, J shed 10 bases, and the junction held 0 bases outside the gene matches. CDR3 length: 15 residues.

This rearrangement joins TRBV5-1 to TRBJ2-1; D call uncertain. CDR1 SGHRS and CDR2 YFSETQ come from the germline V gene. This CDR3 contains 15 residues. V gave up 0 bases and J gave up 2 bases, with 9 bases separating them. CDR3: CASSLASITYNEQFF. DNA for the CDR3: TGCGCCAGCAGCTTGGCGTCGATCACCTACAATGAGCAGTTCTTC.

The chain combines TRBV13 with TRBJ2-2; D not resolved. V lost 7 bases and J 3 bases, leaving 18 bases between the germline ends. This CDR3 contains 16 residues. From germline, CDR1 is PRHDT and CDR2 FYEKMQ (reference sequence). CDR3 bases: TGTGCCAGCACCATCCACGAGCTGGGGTACACCGGGGAGCTGTTTTTT. Protein product: CASTIHELGYTGELFF.

This chain uses TRBV30 with TRBJ1-5; no definite D call. CDR1 is GTSNPN and CDR2 is SVGIG in the germline V gene (reference sequence). Trimming shortened V by 0 bases and J by 9 bases, and 9 bases separated the two germline ends. This CDR3 is 12 amino acids long. The CDR3 bases are TGTGCCTGGAGTGTTGGTGCGCGGCCCCAGCATTTT. Translated: CAWSVGARPQHF.

V and J are TRBV18 and TRBJ1-2, with 7 bases fitting TRBD1. The germline gives CDR1 KGHSH, CDR2 LQKENI. Trimming at V came to 4 bases and at J to 6 bases, leaving 5 bases not matched to a gene. This CDR3 is built from 13 residues. CDR3 nucleotide sequence: TGTGCCAGCTCACAGGGGGCTGGCGATGGCTACACCTTC. Translating gives CASSQGAGDGYTF.

The rearrangement links TRBV2 to TRBJ1-2; D perhaps matches TRBD1 (5 bases). Germline-derived CDR1 and CDR2 are SNHLY and FYNNEI. V was shortened by 8 bases and J by 8 bases, with 18 bases between the two germline ends. The CDR3 consists of 13 residues. The CDR3 loop is CASRTEGRGGYTF. CDR3 DNA sequence: TGTGCCAGCCGTACAGAGGGCCGGGGCGGCTACACCTTC.